This T cell receptor (beta chain) was found in a study of cytomegalovirus exposure and HLA in healthy donors (dated by TCRdb to about 2017). A note on the overall study: A later analysis indicated that the 120 validation repertoires were generated on the platform also employed for the roughly 730 repertoires of the first cohort. The study aimed to test whether cataloging public T cell receptors could reveal signatures of past pathogen exposure. Besides the first cohort of hundreds of subjects, a separate validation cohort made up of over 95 different subjects was used. To predict cytomegalovirus infection status, the study brought together high-throughput TCR immunosequencing, statistical association of individual TCRs with disease status, and machine learning.

Libraries came from the immunoSEQ multiplex PCR assay. For the original study's pipeline: A statistical classification framework was developed to diagnose cytomegalovirus status using the catalog of TCR beta chain sequences. Entries here come from immuneACCESS through TCRdb and include only in-frame sequences with V and J called. Some clones fail to appear in such tables; in the studies checked, an unresolved V gene covers under half of the shortfall, and the cause of the remainder is unknown. D and trimming come from the DNA, and the V and J calls and clone size come from that table. Within this sample are about 360,000 clones, with just over 85% of them counted one time only. The ten largest clones add up to around 0.8% of the sample. The study at large found these results: In a later analysis, TCRs clustered in the first cohort were found to also tend to co-occur in the 110 or so validation repertoires, with roughly 93% of cluster scores above 0. Most TCR sequences were seen in very few donors, while some public TCRs were found in many individuals. The study gave a list of about 150 TCR beta chains associated with cytomegalovirus. The authors suggested that the approach could potentially be generalized to other disease states and immunological phenotypes. In vitro tests confirmed that a few of the cytomegalovirus-associated TCR beta chains recognize cytomegalovirus antigens. The classifier was reported to diagnose cytomegalovirus status with high specificity and sensitivity in both the original cohort and the validation cohort. A later analysis lacked HLA typing for the validation cohort, so it scored co-occurrence in that cohort across all 110 or so repertoires.

With respect to this clone: Which antigen it targets is not known. Per-base quality was not reported, and no clone a single base away is much larger than it.

Donors formed part of the validation cohort, which comprised about 130 subjects and was distinct from the first cohort of over 500 subjects. The sample comprised PBMCs. The receptor was derived from a woman aged 18 to 35 in good health and CMV-seronegative.

The DNA sequence reads TGCGCCAGCATGAGGGACAGGGCCCAACATTTGGAAGCCGAGGAAGCTTTCTTT. Its product reads: CASMRDRAQHLEAEEAFF. In this chain, TRBV10-1 is recombined with TRBJ1-1, with 9 middle bases fitting TRBD1. V trim: 7 bases; J trim: 8 bases; unmatched bases: 23. The CDR3 has 18 amino acids, counting the end cysteine and phenylalanine. This entry keeps only the CDR3 DNA: 54 bases, framed from base 1. From a lookup of the germline V gene (reference sequence), CDR1 and CDR2 are WNHNN and SYGVQD.